Shown below are 26 T cell receptor beta chains from a single sample sequenced in a study of cytomegalovirus exposure and HLA in healthy donors. Assay used: immunoSEQ multiplex PCR; TCRdb lists only in-frame clones, some missing. The top ten hold roughly 1% of the sample, which has about 71,000 clones, approximately 94% seen once. The sequenced sample was PBMCs. The source is a woman younger than 35 in good health and CMV-seronegative.

The chain carries TRBV2 and TRBJ1-5, with TRBD1 identical over 9 bases. CDR3 length: 14 amino acids. Germline values: CDR1 SNHLY, CDR2 FYNNEI. Trimming cost V 4 bases and J 7 bases; bases outside gene matches: 5. CDR3 residues: CASSVQGAGQPQHF. CDR3 DNA sequence: TGTGCCAGCAGTGTACAGGGGGCCGGGCAGCCCCAGCATTTT.

The V call is TRBV9, the J call TRBJ1-2; a possible D gene is TRBD1 (6 bases). Germline V gene data show CDR1 as SGDLS and CDR2 as YYNGEE. The V end was cut by 0 bases, the J end by 7 bases, with 16 bases between. The CDR3 contains 15 residues. The CDR3 reads CASSVAEGGGFGYTF. The DNA for the CDR3 is TGTGCCAGCAGCGTAGCAGAGGGAGGGGGGTTTGGCTACACCTTC.

The rearrangement links TRBV5-4 to TRBJ1-2, with no clear D. CDR3 length: 14 residues. Per the germline V gene, CDR1 is SGHNT and CDR2 is YYREEE (reference sequence). V was clipped by 4 bases and J by 0 bases, with 10 bases between them. The CDR3 DNA reads as TGTGCCAGCAGCGTCGGTCCCGCTAACTATGGCTACACCTTC. Amino acid sequence: CASSVGPANYGYTF.

This sequence joins TRBV7-9 and TRBJ2-7, with 7 bases matching TRBD2. This CDR3 is built from 14 residues. Per germline, CDR1 SEHNR and CDR2 FQNEAQ (reference sequence). V trimming: 1 base; J trimming: 6 bases; junction bases outside the gene matches: 6. The DNA of the CDR3 is TGTGCCAGCAGCTTAGTGGCGGGAGTCACCGAGCAGTACTTC. Translating it yields CASSLVAGVTEQYF. Using reference TRBV7-9 and TRBJ2-7 for the parts outside the CDR3, the full variable domain is DTGVSQNPRHKITKRGQNVTFRCDPISEHNRLYWYRQTLGQGPEFLTYFQNEAQLEKSRLLSDRFSAERPKGSFSTLEIQRTEQGDSAMYLCASSLVAGVTEQYFGPGTRLTVT.

The chain combines TRBV7-2 with TRBJ2-1; D is possibly TRBD2 (5 bases). CDR1 and CDR2 from the germline V gene are SGHTA and FQGNSA. V shed 8 bases and J shed 3 bases, with 14 bases lying between them. CDR3 length: 14 residues. The CDR3 sequence: CASQRPDLYNEQFF. CDR3 DNA sequence: TGTGCCAGCCAGCGGCCAGACCTCTACAATGAGCAGTTCTTC. Variable domain in full (rest from reference TRBV7-2 and TRBJ2-1): GAGVSQSPSNKVTEKGKDVELRCDPISGHTALYWYRQSLGQGLEFLIYFQGNSAPDKSGLPSDRFSAERTGGSVSTLTIQRTQQEDSAVYLCASQRPDLYNEQFFGPGTRLTVL.

The V and J genes are TRBV4-3 and TRBJ1-2; D perhaps matches TRBD1 (5 bases). Germline-derived CDR1 and CDR2 are LGHNA and YSLEER. The CDR3 runs 15 residues. The V and J ends lost 3 bases and 0 bases respectively, with 11 bases between them. For the CDR3, the DNA is TGCGCCAGCAGCCATGGACACCCTCCTAACTATGGCTACACCTTC. Encoded protein: CASSHGHPPNYGYTF.

The chain uses TRBV6-1 and TRBJ1-5; D unclear. V was pared by 6 bases and J by 7 bases, with 13 bases between. Germline assignment: CDR1 MNHNS and CDR2 SASEGT. The CDR3 has 13 residues. CDR3 region: CASRTPGAQPQHF. CDR3 sequence (DNA): TGTGCCAGCAGAACTCCAGGTGCGCAGCCCCAGCATTTT.

V gene TRBV7-6 combines with J gene TRBJ2-1; a weak D match, TRBD1 (7 bases). The germline V gene encodes CDR1 SGHVS and CDR2 FNYEAQ. The CDR3 is 19 residues long. Trimming pared 5 bases from V and 2 bases from J, leaving 25 bases between. The CDR3 nucleotides read TGTGCCAGCAGCCCTAGCGTACCCCGGCAGGGGGGACCCTACAATGAGCAGTTCTTC. This sequence encodes CASSPSVPRQGGPYNEQFF.

V gene TRBV6-4 combines with J gene TRBJ2-2; the D gene is possibly TRBD2 (6 bases). Germline CDR1 reads MRHNA; CDR2 reads SNTAGT. The CDR3 spans 15 residues. V shed 2 bases and J shed 0 bases, with 7 bases lying between them. CDR3 protein: CASSDGGTNTGELFF. CDR3 coding DNA: TGTGCCAGCAGTGACGGCGGGACGAACACCGGGGAGCTGTTTTTT.

In its sample, this clone was seen once. The chain combines TRBV28 with TRBJ2-5, with TRBD2 matching over 7 bases. This CDR3 has 12 residues. Germline values: CDR1 MDHEN, CDR2 SYDVKM. Trimming cost V 6 bases and J 3 bases; bases outside gene matches: 1. CDR3 nucleotides: TGTGCCAGCAGCCGGGGGGAAGAGACCCAGTACTTC. This codes for CASSRGEETQYF.

This clone showed up just once. This chain connects TRBV19 to TRBJ2-5, with 8 nucleotides matching TRBD2. V shed 3 bases and J 5 bases; nucleotides not matched to a gene: 20. CDR1 is LNHDA, CDR2 SQIVND, per germline (reference sequence). The CDR3 has 19 amino acids. The CDR3 bases are TGTGCCAGTAGTATCGTCTTAAGAGAACGGGGGGGCCTTAGGGAGACCCAGTACTTC. As protein: CASSIVLRERGGLRETQYF.

V gene TRBV9 combines with J gene TRBJ1-1, with 7 bases lining up with TRBD1. Per germline, CDR1 SGDLS and CDR2 YYNGEE. The CDR3 extends over 14 amino acids. With 6 bases clipped from V and 5 bases from J, the junction kept 10 bases outside the gene matches. The CDR3 coding sequence is TGTGCCAGCACCATGACAGGGCTGGGGACTGAAGCTTTCTTT. Its translation: CASTMTGLGTEAFF.

This chain connects TRBV27 to TRBJ1-1; D is undetermined. This CDR3 is 14 amino acids long. V lost 3 bases to trimming and J lost 7 bases, with 15 bases between them. The germline V gene has CDR1 MNHEY and CDR2 SMNVEV (reference sequence). CDR3 in DNA: TGTGCCAGCAGTTTTAGTGGCAGAGGGCTTGAAGCTTTCTTT. Its translation is CASSFSGRGLEAFF.

The V gene is TRBV2, the J gene TRBJ2-7; the match to TRBD1 covers 7 bases. This CDR3 comprises 11 residues. Looked up from germline, CDR1 is SNHLY and CDR2 is FYNNEI. V was pared by 2 bases and J by 12 bases, with 4 bases of the junction left unmatched. CDR3 DNA: TGTGCCAGCAGTGAACAGGGGGTTCCGTACTTC. Translating gives CASSEQGVPYF.

The rearrangement links TRBV10-3 to TRBJ1-2, with 7 bases identical to TRBD1. J gave up 4 bases and V 6 bases, and 5 bases lay outside the gene matches. Germline V lookup: CDR1 ENHRY, CDR2 SYGVKD. CDR3 length equals 13 residues. The CDR3 loop reads CAISEGGGYGYTF. The CDR3 bases are TGTGCCATCAGCGAAGGGGGCGGCTATGGCTACACCTTC.

This sequence joins TRBV15 and TRBJ2-7, with D tentatively TRBD1 (5 bases). Germline assignment: CDR1 LNHNV and CDR2 YYDKDF (reference sequence). There are 15 residues in the CDR3. With 0 bases removed from V and 3 bases from J, the gap between germline ends came to 12 bases. CDR3 amino acids: CATSRERQLNYEQYF. The CDR3 DNA reads TGTGCCACCAGCAGAGAAAGACAGTTAAACTACGAGCAGTACTTC.

V usage is TRBV5-1 and J usage is TRBJ1-6; TRBD1 matches at 7 bases. The CDR3 extends over 18 amino acids. Germline V CDR1 and CDR2: SGHRS, YFSETQ. V was pared by 2 bases and J by 3 bases, with 11 bases of the junction left unmatched. CDR3 sequence (DNA): TGCGCCAGCAGCTTCTCTACAGGGGCCGGCGACTATAATTCACCCCTCCACTTT. Translating it yields CASSFSTGAGDYNSPLHF.

The V gene is TRBV11-2, the J gene TRBJ2-5, with no clear D. The CDR3 is 13 amino acids. The V end was cut by 6 bases, the J end by 5 bases, with 13 bases between. Per the germline V gene, CDR1 is SGHAT and CDR2 is FQNNGV. The CDR3 coding sequence is TGTGCCAGCAGTCTCCCGGAGTCGGAGACCCAGTACTTC. It codes for CASSLPESETQYF. The whole variable domain, filled in from reference TRBV11-2 and TRBJ2-5, reads EAGVAQSPRYKIIEKRQSVAFWCNPISGHATLYWYQQILGQGPKLLIQFQNNGVVDDSQLPKDRFSAERLKGVDSTLKIQPAKLEDSAVYLCASSLPESETQYFGPGTRLLVL.

The chain employs TRBV7-2 and TRBJ2-3, with a tentative D call TRBD1 (6 bases). The germline V gene has CDR1 SGHTA and CDR2 FQGNSA. Trimming removed 3 bases at V and 4 bases at J, with 14 bases between. CDR3 size: 15 residues. CDR3 DNA: TGTGCCAGCAGCTTGAAGGTGGGGGCGGCAGATACGCAGTATTTT. Translating gives CASSLKVGAADTQYF.

This sequence joins TRBV29-1 and TRBJ1-2; D gene uncertain. Germline loops: CDR1 SQVTM, CDR2 ANQGSEA. This CDR3 is 15 amino acids long. V dropped 4 bases and J dropped 5 bases, with 20 bases sitting between them. The DNA of the CDR3 is TGCAGCGTTGCCACCAACGTGGGCAGGTCGTATGGCTACACCTTC. It yields the protein CSVATNVGRSYGYTF.

The chain uses TRBV6-6 and TRBJ1-1, with 7 bases matching TRBD1. Germline CDR1 MNHNY, CDR2 SVGAGI (reference sequence). This CDR3 region has 16 residues. V lost 2 bases and J lost 1; bases outside the gene matches: 7. The CDR3 loop is CASSYVRDSPNTEAFF. The CDR3 DNA reads TGTGCCAGCAGTTACGTGAGGGACAGCCCGAACACTGAAGCTTTCTTT.

A remark on this clone: It is unclear where the CDR3 begins or ends on the DNA, so no DNA is shown, and the CDR3 is as TCRdb lists it. The chain is built from TRBV27 and TRBJ2-1; TRBD2 was called by the table and not checked on the DNA. Counting both end residues, the CDR3 totals 12 amino acids. Germline V gene sequence: CDR1 MNHEY, CDR2 SMNVEV (reference sequence). This CDR3 reads CASSFGVGIRFF.

V and J are TRBV5-4 and TRBJ2-3; 13 nucleotides line up with TRBD2. CDR1 SGHNT and CDR2 YYREEE come from the germline V gene (reference sequence). The CDR3 covers 16 residues. V lost 3 bases to trimming and J lost 3 bases; unmatched junction nucleotides: 4. CDR3 bases: TGTGCCAGCAGCTCCAGACTAGCGGGGGGTACAGATACGCAGTATTTT. Encoded protein: CASSSRLAGGTDTQYF.

The chain joins TRBV7-2 to TRBJ2-1; 9 nucleotides line up with TRBD2. CDR1 is SGHTA, CDR2 FQGNSA, per germline. Losses at the gene ends were 1 base for V and 4 bases for J; bases not matched to a gene: 5. There are 16 residues in the CDR3. The CDR3 nucleotides are TGTGCCAGCAGCTTAGTTCGACTAGCGGTTTACAATGAGCAGTTCTTC. It translates to CASSLVRLAVYNEQFF.

The chain has TRBV6-6 and TRBJ1-2; D perhaps matches TRBD1 (6 bases). CDR1 MNHNY and CDR2 SVGAGI come from the germline V gene (reference sequence). The V gene lost 4 bases and the J gene lost 8 bases, with 20 bases spanning the gap. The CDR3 extends over 15 amino acids. The CDR3 spells CASSSHGGGSGGYTF. CDR3 DNA: TGTGCCAGCAGTTCCCACGGGGGCGGGAGTGGGGGCTACACCTTC.

This chain joins TRBV13 and TRBJ2-7; 10 nucleotides align to TRBD2. The CDR3 runs 16 residues. Germline values: CDR1 PRHDT, CDR2 FYEKMQ (reference sequence). J lost 3 bases, V lost 4 bases, and 9 bases had no gene match. The CDR3 is CASSSSPGLALYEQYF. CDR3 DNA: TGTGCCAGCAGCTCCTCACCGGGACTAGCGCTCTACGAGCAGTACTTC.